The 32 T cell receptor beta chains below all came from one sample that was sequenced in a study of blood T cell repertoires in COVID-19. Assay: immunoSEQ multiplex PCR; the TCRdb copy retains only in-frame clones and omits some. The table lists 50,000 to 65,000 clones, around 83% of them singletons. The sequencing sample was made of peripheral blood. The source of these receptors is a human donor in a cohort sampled during active COVID-19.

This clone was counted once. The chain combines TRBV6-5 with TRBJ1-4; 10 positions agree with TRBD1. Germline CDR1 reads MNHEY; CDR2 reads SVGAGI. The CDR3 sequence is 14 residues long. V lost 5 bases and J lost 4; bases outside the gene matches: 1. This CDR3 reads CASSRDRGNEKLFF. As DNA, the CDR3 is TGTGCCAGCAGTCGGGACAGGGGTAATGAAAAACTGTTTTTT.

The V gene is TRBV5-4, the J gene TRBJ2-7; 7 bases are shared with TRBD2. Germline CDR1 is SGHNT and CDR2 is YYREEE (reference sequence). This CDR3 comprises 13 residues. The trim removed 0 bases at V and 5 bases at J, leaving 2 bases unmatched. CDR3 DNA sequence: TGTGCCAGCAGCTTGGGGCTAGCGGACGAGCAGTACTTC. This gives the protein CASSLGLADEQYF.

This sequence joins TRBV6-1 and TRBJ1-2; 9 bases align to TRBD1. The CDR3 runs to 14 residues. V trimming: 2 bases; J trimming: 4 bases; junction bases outside the gene matches: 2. Germline CDR1 and CDR2: MNHNS and SASEGT. As DNA, the CDR3 is TGTGCCAGCAGTGAATCGGACAGGGGCTATGGCTACACCTTC. It codes for CASSESDRGYGYTF.

V is TRBV28 and J is TRBJ2-2, with D hard to call. The CDR3 loop spans 13 amino acids. The V gene lost 2 bases and the J gene lost 5 bases, with 6 bases spanning the gap. Germline CDR1 is MDHEN and CDR2 is SYDVKM. The CDR3 DNA reads as TGTGCCAGCAGTTTAGTCGCGACCGGGGAGCTGTTTTTT. Protein product: CASSLVATGELFF.

This chain connects TRBV2 to TRBJ2-3, with D uncertain. Germline assignment: CDR1 SNHLY and CDR2 FYNNEI. Trimming pared 6 bases from V and 0 bases from J, leaving 13 bases between. The CDR3 length is 15 residues. The chain's CDR3 is CASSERLPSTDTQYF. Written as DNA, the CDR3 is TGTGCCAGCAGCGAGAGGTTGCCTAGCACAGATACGCAGTATTTT.

The sample holds a few counts of this clone. V usage is TRBV7-8 and J usage is TRBJ1-2; D call uncertain. This CDR3 has 13 residues. Germline V gene lookup returns CDR1 SGHVS and CDR2 FQNEAQ. V was trimmed by 0 bases and J by 5 bases, leaving 7 bases between them. CDR3 sequence: CASSLASGYGYTF. CDR3 nucleotide sequence: TGTGCCAGCAGCTTAGCGTCGGGTTATGGCTACACCTTC.

The chain has TRBV29-1 and TRBJ2-1; the D gene is possibly TRBD2 (6 bases). Germline V gene sequence: CDR1 SQVTM, CDR2 ANQGSEA. Trimming took 5 bases from V and 6 from J, leaving 17 bases between them. This CDR3 is 14 amino acids long. The chain's CDR3 is CSVRRAGRGNEQFF. As DNA, the CDR3 is TGCAGCGTTCGTAGGGCAGGGCGGGGCAATGAGCAGTTCTTC.

This chain links TRBV5-1 with TRBJ2-1; possibly TRBD1 for D (6 bases). Germline V gene lookup returns CDR1 SGHRS and CDR2 YFSETQ. V was trimmed by 5 bases and J by 7 bases, leaving 13 bases between them. CDR3 size: 13 residues. CDR3 bases: TGCGCCAGCAGTTACGGGACATTAAATGAGCAGTTCTTC. It specifies CASSYGTLNEQFF. The full variable domain, in which reference TRBV5-1 and TRBJ2-1 provide the parts outside the CDR3, is KAGVTQTPRYLIKTRGQQVTLSCSPISGHRSVSWYQQTPGQGLQFLFEYFSETQRNKGNFPGRFSGRQFSNSRSEMNVSTLELGDSALYLCASSYGTLNEQFFGPGTRLTVL.

The J gene is TRBJ2-1, the V gene TRBV6-6; 8 nucleotides line up with TRBD2. CDR1 and CDR2 (germline): MNHNY, SVGAGI (reference sequence). The CDR3 loop spans 15 amino acids. Losses at the gene ends were 4 bases for V and 10 bases for J; bases not matched to a gene: 12. CDR3: CASSSGLGLGYEQFF. CDR3 in DNA: TGTGCCAGCAGTTCGGGTCTGGGACTAGGGTACGAGCAGTTCTTC.

This clone was seen a few times. This chain connects TRBV4-1 to TRBJ1-1; TRBD1 might be the D (5 bases). The germline V and J ends were trimmed by 5 bases and 6 bases, with 7 bases remaining between them. Germline loops: CDR1 MGHRA, CDR2 YSYEKL. The CDR3 totals 11 residues. The CDR3 here is CASSKGPEAFF. The CDR3 nucleotides are TGCGCCAGCAGCAAGGGGCCTGAAGCTTTCTTT.

The chain is built from TRBV5-1 and TRBJ2-3; tentative D call: TRBD1 (7 bases). Germline V gene lookup returns CDR1 SGHRS and CDR2 YFSETQ. Trimming removed 3 bases from V and 4 bases from J, with 12 bases in between. This CDR3 has 14 residues. The CDR3 DNA reads TGCGCCAGCAGCTGGGCCAGGGGGGCAGATACGCAGTATTTT. Translating it yields CASSWARGADTQYF.

V usage is TRBV6-4 and J usage is TRBJ2-3, with 8 bases matching TRBD2. Germline V CDR1 and CDR2: MRHNA, SNTAGT. This CDR3 contains 20 residues. J lost 0 bases, V lost 0 bases, and 14 bases had no gene match. The CDR3 bases are TGTGCCAGCAGTGACTCGAAAGGTTTCAAGCGGGGGCGTAGCACAGATACGCAGTATTTT. Protein sequence: CASSDSKGFKRGRSTDTQYF.

The rearrangement joins TRBV10-3 to TRBJ1-2, with D possibly matching TRBD1 (5 bases). V lost 6 bases and J 4 bases, leaving 15 bases between the germline ends. Germline V gene lookup returns CDR1 ENHRY and CDR2 SYGVKD. This CDR3 has 14 amino acids. CDR3 sequence (DNA): TGTGCCATCAGAACCCAGGGCAACAGCTATGGCTACACCTTC. It encodes CAIRTQGNSYGYTF.

The chain joins TRBV27 to TRBJ2-3; 9 bases line up with TRBD1. The length of the CDR3 is 16 residues. Germline V gives CDR1 MNHEY, CDR2 SMNVEV (reference sequence). The junction had 11 bases not matched to a gene; V was cut back by 7 bases and J by 3 bases. This CDR3 is CASKPGQGVRTDTQYF. CDR3 bases: TGTGCCAGCAAACCGGGACAGGGTGTTCGGACAGATACGCAGTATTTT.

The V and J genes are TRBV11-2 and TRBJ2-1, with D maybe TRBD2 (5 bases). There are 15 residues in the CDR3. Between the trimmed V and J ends, which lost 1 base and 1 base, there was a span of 8 bases. The germline V gene has CDR1 SGHAT and CDR2 FQNNGV. The CDR3 loop is CASSLGTLSYNEQFF. For the CDR3, the DNA is TGTGCCAGCAGCTTAGGGACTCTTTCCTACAATGAGCAGTTCTTC.

The V call is TRBV27, the J call TRBJ2-7; 12 bases line up with TRBD2. CDR3 length: 16 residues. From germline, CDR1 is MNHEY and CDR2 SMNVEV (reference sequence). V lost 0 bases and J lost 6; bases outside the gene matches: 6. The CDR3 DNA sequence: TGTGCCAGCAGTTTATCCCTAGCGGGGGGGGCTTTCGAGCAGTACTTC. This codes for CASSLSLAGGAFEQYF.

V is TRBV14 and J is TRBJ2-1; 8 nucleotides match TRBD2. Germline CDR1 and CDR2: SGHDN and FVKESK. The length of the CDR3 is 16 residues. Trimming removed 4 bases from V and 3 bases from J; junction bases left unmatched: 8. CDR3: CASSPPGLALYNEQFF. CDR3 nucleotides: TGTGCCAGCAGCCCCCCTGGACTAGCTCTCTACAATGAGCAGTTCTTC.

The J gene is TRBJ2-4, the V gene TRBV18, with D uncertain. V was cut by 3 bases and J by 7 bases, with 16 bases left in between. Germline lookup yields CDR1 KGHSH and CDR2 LQKENI. This CDR3 is 15 amino acids long. The DNA of the CDR3 is TGTGCCAGCTCACCTATTACAGTGGGTTCCAACATTCAGTACTTC. This gives the protein CASSPITVGSNIQYF.

This rearrangement joins TRBV11-2 to TRBJ1-1; D not resolved. Trimming pared 0 bases from V and 0 bases from J, leaving 8 bases between. This CDR3 spans 15 amino acids. The germline V gene encodes CDR1 SGHAT and CDR2 FQNNGV. The CDR3 DNA is TGTGCCAGCAGCTTAGATCCGTCGGTGAACACTGAAGCTTTCTTT. As protein: CASSLDPSVNTEAFF.

The chain uses TRBV5-1 and TRBJ2-7; perhaps TRBD1 as D (5 bases). This CDR3 comprises 16 residues. Germline CDR1 and CDR2: SGHRS and YFSETQ. Trimming took 4 bases from V and 5 from J, leaving 22 bases between them. This chain's CDR3 is CASSLSLGAVGNEQYF. For the CDR3, the DNA is TGCGCCAGCAGCCTATCGTTAGGGGCGGTGGGGAACGAGCAGTACTTC.

The chain has TRBV30 and TRBJ1-1, with D perhaps matching TRBD1 (6 bases). There are 13 residues in the CDR3. V dropped 0 bases and J dropped 10 bases, with 15 bases sitting between them. CDR1 is GTSNPN and CDR2 is SVGIG in the germline V gene (reference sequence). The CDR3, as DNA: TGTGCCTGGAGTGTAGTACAGGGAAGGACAGCTTTCTTT. Translation: CAWSVVQGRTAFF.

The chain employs TRBV28 and TRBJ2-7; 7 bases agree with TRBD2. Per germline, CDR1 MDHEN and CDR2 SYDVKM. There are 14 residues in the CDR3. The junction had 7 bases not matched to a gene; V was cut back by 7 bases and J by 1 base. CDR3 nucleotide sequence: TGTGCCAGCAACCCTTTTAGCGGGTCCTACGAGCAGTACTTC. It yields the protein CASNPFSGSYEQYF.

The V and J genes are TRBV6-1 and TRBJ1-1; D uncertain. Trimming pared 2 bases from V and 2 bases from J, leaving 9 bases between. Germline V gives CDR1 MNHNS, CDR2 SASEGT. This CDR3 is built from 14 residues. The CDR3 sequence is CASSELNYNTEAFF. CDR3 sequence (DNA): TGTGCCAGCAGTGAACTAAATTATAACACTGAAGCTTTCTTT.

The chain joins TRBV11-3 to TRBJ2-1; D possibly corresponds to TRBD1 (8 bases). This CDR3 comprises 15 residues. The ends were cut back, 4 bases at V and 6 bases at J, with 16 bases in the middle. Germline CDR1 and CDR2: SGHNT and YENEEA. CDR3 coding DNA: TGTGCCAGCAGCTCCACAGGGGGGGTTAGCAATGAGCAGTTCTTC. Protein product: CASSSTGGVSNEQFF. Variable domain in full (rest from reference TRBV11-3 and TRBJ2-1): EAGVVQSPRYKIIEKKQPVAFWCNPISGHNTLYWYLQNLGQGPELLIRYENEEAVDDSQLPKDRFSAERLKGVDSTLKIQPAELGDSAVYLCASSSTGGVSNEQFFGPGTRLTVL.

This rearrangement joins TRBV7-6 to TRBJ2-2; 7 nucleotides line up with TRBD1. Germline values: CDR1 SGHVS, CDR2 FNYEAQ. V gave up 5 bases and J gave up 6 bases; unmatched junction bases: 12. The CDR3 loop spans 16 amino acids. The CDR3 sequence: CASSRTLRDSAGELFF. CDR3 nucleotides: TGTGCCAGCAGCCGCACCCTCCGGGACAGCGCCGGGGAGCTGTTTTTT.

This clone was counted once. The rearrangement uses TRBV9 and TRBJ2-1, with D maybe TRBD1 (6 bases). Germline V lookup: CDR1 SGDLS, CDR2 YYNGEE. This CDR3 spans 16 amino acids. V was shortened by 5 bases and J by 7 bases, with 22 bases between the two germline ends. This CDR3 is CASSPQVGTGQNEQFF. In DNA, the CDR3 is TGTGCCAGCAGTCCCCAGGTTGGGACGGGACAAAATGAGCAGTTCTTC. The variable domain in full, completed from reference TRBV9 and TRBJ2-1, reads DSGVTQTPKHLITATGQRVTLRCSPRSGDLSVYWYQQSLDQGLQFLIQYYNGEERAKGNILERFSAQQFPDLHSELNLSSLELGDSALYFCASSPQVGTGQNEQFFGPGTRLTVL.

This chain connects TRBV11-2 to TRBJ2-1, with 10 bases that match TRBD2. There are 16 residues in the CDR3. Germline values: CDR1 SGHAT, CDR2 FQNNGV. V was clipped by 2 bases and J by 7 bases; unmatched bases: 8. In DNA form, the CDR3 reads TGTGCCAGCAGCTTACGGAGAGGGACTAGCGCAAATGAGCAGTTCTTC. Protein sequence: CASSLRRGTSANEQFF. Supplemented by reference TRBV11-2 and TRBJ2-1, the full variable domain reads EAGVAQSPRYKIIEKRQSVAFWCNPISGHATLYWYQQILGQGPKLLIQFQNNGVVDDSQLPKDRFSAERLKGVDSTLKIQPAKLEDSAVYLCASSLRRGTSANEQFFGPGTRLTVL.

J is TRBJ2-5 and V is TRBV3-1 (or the pseudogene TRBV3-2); 9 bases line up with TRBD1. J lost 2 bases, V lost 4 bases, and 17 bases had no gene match. The CDR3 length is 19 residues. In germline, CDR1 is LGHDT, CDR2 YNNKEL (reference sequence). CDR3 DNA: TGTGCCAGCAGCCTACGACGGGGGACAGGGTTAGGGAATCAAGAGACCCAGTACTTC. It encodes CASSLRRGTGLGNQETQYF.

The rearrangement links TRBV19 to TRBJ2-5, with 9 bases lining up with TRBD1. The CDR3 spans 14 residues. The germline CDR1 and CDR2 sequences are LNHDA and SQIVND (reference sequence). Germline trimming cut 5 bases from V and 5 bases from J; bases unmatched to any gene: 6. The DNA for the CDR3 is TGTGCCAGTAGTGCCAGCACAGGGGGCGAGACCCAGTACTTC. Residues: CASSASTGGETQYF. Combining the CDR3 with reference TRBV19 and TRBJ2-5 gives the whole variable domain DGGITQSPKYLFRKEGQNVTLSCEQNLNHDAMYWYRQDPGQGLRLIYYSQIVNDFQKGDIAEGYSVSREKKESFPLTVTSAQKNPTAFYLCASSASTGGETQYFGPGTRLLVL.

J is TRBJ1-4 and V is TRBV7-9, with TRBD1 identical over 8 bases. Per germline, CDR1 SEHNR and CDR2 FQNEAQ (reference sequence). The CDR3 length is 17 residues. V dropped 3 bases and J dropped 8; count of bases not matched to a gene: 14. The DNA for the CDR3 is TGTGCCAGCAGCTTTATTCATATCCGGACAGGGAAAGAAAAACTGTTTTTT. It specifies CASSFIHIRTGKEKLFF.

V usage is TRBV28 and J usage is TRBJ1-2, with unresolved D. Germline CDR1 reads MDHEN; CDR2 reads SYDVKM. The length of the CDR3 is 12 residues. Trimming removed 5 bases at V and 5 bases at J, with 9 bases between. This CDR3 is CASSVTPYGYTF. CDR3 DNA: TGTGCCAGCAGTGTTACACCTTATGGCTACACCTTC.

This clone was observed a single time. The chain is built from TRBV20-1 and TRBJ2-5; TRBD1 aligns across 7 bases. Looked up from germline, CDR1 is DFQATT and CDR2 is SNEGSKA (reference sequence). The CDR3 loop spans 11 amino acids. J gave up 4 bases and V 4 bases, and 0 bases lay outside the gene matches. The CDR3 protein is CSATGGETQYF. As DNA, the CDR3 is TGCAGTGCTACAGGGGGAGAGACCCAGTACTTC.